The T cell receptor beta chain under discussion was sequenced for a study of blood T cell repertoires in COVID-19. Across the whole study: Whether acute or convalescent, the COVID-19 samples came from the United States, Italy and Spain.

Method: immunoSEQ multiplex PCR; TCRdb's copy keeps in-frame clones and lacks some. The top ten hold 9.6% of the sample, which has 55,000 to 75,000 clones, approximately 83% seen once. During active infection, Seattle patients enrolled and were then monitored through disease. This clone has more than one count but fewer than ten. One end of the junction varies from germline; a read error may be responsible. Germline-derived CDR1 and CDR2 are MDHEN and SYDVKM. The CDR3 extends over 12 amino acids. The J gene is TRBJ1-2, the V gene TRBV28; D remains ambiguous. Sequences were obtained from peripheral blood. The TCR was taken from an elderly man with COVID-19, enrolled during active disease. In DNA, the CDR3 is TGTGCCAGCAGTTTATTATCGGGGAAAACGATCTTC. Translation gives CASSLLSGKTIF.